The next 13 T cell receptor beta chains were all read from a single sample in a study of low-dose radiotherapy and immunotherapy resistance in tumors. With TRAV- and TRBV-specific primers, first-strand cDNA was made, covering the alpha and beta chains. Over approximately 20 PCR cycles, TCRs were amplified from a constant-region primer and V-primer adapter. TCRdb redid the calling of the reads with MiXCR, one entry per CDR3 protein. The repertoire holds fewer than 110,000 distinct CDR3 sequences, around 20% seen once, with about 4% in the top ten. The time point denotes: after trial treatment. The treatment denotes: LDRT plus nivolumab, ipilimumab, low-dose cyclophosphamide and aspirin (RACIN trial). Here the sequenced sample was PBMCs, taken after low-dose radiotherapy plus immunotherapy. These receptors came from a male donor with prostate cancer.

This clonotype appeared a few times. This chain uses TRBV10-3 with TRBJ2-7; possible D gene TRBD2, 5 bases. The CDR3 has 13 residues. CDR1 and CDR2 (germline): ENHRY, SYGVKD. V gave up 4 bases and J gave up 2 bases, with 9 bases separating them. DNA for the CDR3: TGTGCCATCAGTGGAGGGAGTGCCTACGAGCAGTACTTC. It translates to CAISGGSAYEQYF.

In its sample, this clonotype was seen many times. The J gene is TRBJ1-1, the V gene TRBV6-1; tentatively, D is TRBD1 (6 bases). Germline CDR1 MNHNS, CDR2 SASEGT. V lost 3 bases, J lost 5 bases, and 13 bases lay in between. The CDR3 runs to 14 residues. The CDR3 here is CASSDGARGTEAFF. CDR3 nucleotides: TGTGCCAGCAGTGACGGGGCGAGGGGGACTGAAGCTTTCTTT.

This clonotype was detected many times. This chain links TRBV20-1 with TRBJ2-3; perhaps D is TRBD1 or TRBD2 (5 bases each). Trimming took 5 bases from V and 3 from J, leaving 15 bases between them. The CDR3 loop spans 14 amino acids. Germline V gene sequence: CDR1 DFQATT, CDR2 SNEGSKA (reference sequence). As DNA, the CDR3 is TGCAGTGCTTCCCGGGGCTTACTAACAGATACGCAGTATTTT. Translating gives CSASRGLLTDTQYF.

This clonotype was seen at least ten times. The CDR3 sequence is CARGDLVYGYTF. The DNA of the CDR3 is TGTGCCAGAGGGGACCTAGTCTATGGCTACACCTTC. The rearrangement links TRBV6-2 or TRBV6-3 to TRBJ1-2; D is perhaps TRBD1 (5 bases). The CDR3 runs to 12 residues. CDR1 is MNHEY, CDR2 SVGEGT, per germline. Trimming took 9 bases from V and 4 from J, leaving 12 bases between them.

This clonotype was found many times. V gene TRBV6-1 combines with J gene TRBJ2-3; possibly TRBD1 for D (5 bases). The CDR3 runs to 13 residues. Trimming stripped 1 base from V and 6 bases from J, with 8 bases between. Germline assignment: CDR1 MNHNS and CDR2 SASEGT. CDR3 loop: CASSEEGADTQYF. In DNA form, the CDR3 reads TGTGCCAGCAGTGAAGAAGGGGCGGATACGCAGTATTTT.

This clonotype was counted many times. The CDR3 coding sequence is TGCGCCAGCAGGCCCGACCAGAACACCGGGGAGCTGTTTTTT. Its protein product is CASRPDQNTGELFF. The chain combines TRBV5-1 with TRBJ2-2; unclear D gene. The CDR3 covers 14 residues. Trimming left V 5 bases short and J 1 base short, with 9 bases between. CDR1 and CDR2 from the germline V gene are SGHRS and YFSETQ.

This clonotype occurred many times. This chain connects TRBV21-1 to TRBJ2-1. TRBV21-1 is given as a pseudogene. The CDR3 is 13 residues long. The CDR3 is CASSKVSYNEQFF. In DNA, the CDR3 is TGTGCCAGCAGCAAAGTGTCTTATAATGAGCAGTTCTTC.

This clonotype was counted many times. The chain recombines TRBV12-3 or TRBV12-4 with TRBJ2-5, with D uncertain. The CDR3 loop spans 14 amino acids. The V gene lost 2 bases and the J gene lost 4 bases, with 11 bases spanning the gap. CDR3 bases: TGTGCCAGCAGTTTATACCCACGGCGAGAGACCCAGTACTTC. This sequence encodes CASSLYPRRETQYF.

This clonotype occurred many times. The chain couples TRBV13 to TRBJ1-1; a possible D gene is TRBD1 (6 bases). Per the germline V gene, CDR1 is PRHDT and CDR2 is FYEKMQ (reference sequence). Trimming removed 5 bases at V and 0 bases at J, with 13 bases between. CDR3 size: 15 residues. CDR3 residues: CASSPGWGLNTEAFF. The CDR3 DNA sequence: TGTGCCAGCAGCCCTGGATGGGGGCTGAACACTGAAGCTTTCTTT.

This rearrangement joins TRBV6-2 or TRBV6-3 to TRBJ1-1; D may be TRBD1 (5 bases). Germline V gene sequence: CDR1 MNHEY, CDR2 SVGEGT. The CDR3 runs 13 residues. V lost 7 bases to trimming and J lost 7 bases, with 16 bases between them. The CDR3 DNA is TGTGCCAGCAACGCTCTCCGGGGCCTTGAAGCTTTCTTT. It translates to CASNALRGLEAFF.

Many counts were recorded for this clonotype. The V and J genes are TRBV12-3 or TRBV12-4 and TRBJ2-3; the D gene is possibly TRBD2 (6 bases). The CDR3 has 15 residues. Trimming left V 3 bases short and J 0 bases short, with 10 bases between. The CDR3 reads CASSFGGTSTDTQYF. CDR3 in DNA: TGTGCCAGCAGTTTTGGGGGGACCAGCACAGATACGCAGTATTTT.

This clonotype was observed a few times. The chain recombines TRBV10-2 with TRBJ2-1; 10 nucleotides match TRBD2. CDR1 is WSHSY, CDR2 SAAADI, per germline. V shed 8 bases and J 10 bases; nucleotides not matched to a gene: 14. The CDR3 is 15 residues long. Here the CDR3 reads CASGSGAGGPGEQFF. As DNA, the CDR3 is TGCGCCAGCGGTAGCGGAGCGGGGGGGCCAGGCGAGCAGTTCTTC.

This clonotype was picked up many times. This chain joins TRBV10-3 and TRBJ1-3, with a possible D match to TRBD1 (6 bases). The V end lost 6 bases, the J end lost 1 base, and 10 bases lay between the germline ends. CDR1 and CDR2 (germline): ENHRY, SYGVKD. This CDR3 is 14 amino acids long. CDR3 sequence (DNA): TGTGCCATCAGGGGGGGGACATCTGGAAACACCATATATTTT. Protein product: CAIRGGTSGNTIYF.